A single sample gave rise to the 11 T cell receptor beta chains below, sequenced in a study of T cell changes during pregnancy in multiple sclerosis (dated by TCRdb to about 2019). Libraries came from the immunoSEQ multiplex PCR assay. TCRdb took this table from immuneACCESS and kept in-frame rearrangements with V and J called. Such tables lack part of the clones; where checked against another copy, unresolved V genes explain under half of the gap, and the rest is unexplained. This sample is represented by tens of thousands of clones; approximately 92% of them were singletons. The top ten clonotypes cover more than 0.8% of the sample. The sequenced sample was peripheral blood, obtained in the first trimester of pregnancy. The receptors derive from a female donor with multiple sclerosis, enrolled in a pregnancy study.

The rearrangement joins TRBV27 to TRBJ2-1; TRBD2 might be the D (6 bases). CDR1 and CDR2 (germline): MNHEY, SMNVEV (reference sequence). V was cut by 3 bases and J by 5 bases, with 14 bases left in between. The CDR3 consists of 15 residues. This CDR3 reads CASSLLDGSDNEQFF. In nucleotides, the CDR3 is TGTGCCAGCAGTTTGTTGGACGGGAGCGACAATGAGCAGTTCTTC.

The chain employs TRBV27 and TRBJ2-7, with TRBD2 matching 8 bases. Germline V gene data show CDR1 as MNHEY and CDR2 as SMNVEV (reference sequence). J lost 7 bases, V lost 3 bases, and 14 bases had no gene match. The CDR3 sequence is 16 residues long. CDR3 DNA: TGTGCCAGCAGTTTCTTAAACGGGGGGGCCGAAGAAGAGCAGTACTTC. Residues: CASSFLNGGAEEEQYF.

The chain employs TRBV29-1 and TRBJ2-7; 7 positions agree with TRBD2. The ends lost 6 bases at V and 2 bases at J; junction bases unmatched: 16. The germline gives CDR1 SQVTM, CDR2 ANQGSEA. The CDR3 is 16 amino acids. CDR3 amino acids: CSVARREGLGPYEQYF. CDR3 nucleotides: TGCAGCGTCGCCCGAAGGGAGGGCCTGGGGCCCTACGAGCAGTACTTC.

J is TRBJ2-7 and V is TRBV5-8, with a tentative D call TRBD1 (6 bases). This CDR3 is 14 amino acids long. Trimming shortened V by 0 bases and J by 2 bases, and 9 bases separated the two germline ends. From germline, CDR1 is SGHTS and CDR2 YDEGEE. The CDR3 reads CASSLGQGPYEQYF. CDR3 DNA: TGTGCCAGCAGCTTGGGCCAGGGGCCCTACGAGCAGTACTTC.

The chain carries TRBV5-1 and TRBJ1-4; TRBD1 matches 7 bases. Germline CDR1 is SGHRS and CDR2 is YFSETQ. Losses at the gene ends were 0 bases for V and 7 bases for J; bases not matched to a gene: 6. The CDR3 consists of 15 residues. CDR3 nucleotide sequence: TGCGCCAGCAGCTTGGTAGGGGGCATAGGTGAAAAACTGTTTTTT. Translation gives CASSLVGGIGEKLFF.

This sequence joins TRBV5-8 and TRBJ2-5; 11 nucleotides line up with TRBD2. V dropped 4 bases and J dropped 5; count of bases not matched to a gene: 7. The germline V gene encodes CDR1 SGHTS and CDR2 YDEGEE. The CDR3 has 15 amino acids. In DNA, the CDR3 is TGTGCCAGCAGCCAAGGGACTAGCGGTGGGGAGACCCAGTACTTC. As protein: CASSQGTSGGETQYF.

The chain carries TRBV7-9 and TRBJ1-2; no definite D call. Germline V gene data show CDR1 as SEHNR and CDR2 as FQNEAQ (reference sequence). The ends were cut back, 4 bases at V and 5 bases at J, with 20 bases in the middle. The length of the CDR3 is 16 residues. The chain's CDR3 is CASSYSVRELEYGYTF. CDR3 in DNA: TGTGCCAGCAGCTATTCTGTTAGGGAGTTGGAGTATGGCTACACCTTC.

Only one count was recorded for this clone. V is TRBV27 and J is TRBJ2-2; 9 positions match TRBD1. Germline CDR1 is MNHEY and CDR2 is SMNVEV (reference sequence). J lost 1 base, V lost 5 bases, and 26 bases had no gene match. The CDR3 loop spans 23 amino acids. This CDR3 reads CASSRTYKVGTGPRERNTGELFF. The CDR3 DNA sequence: TGTGCCAGCAGTCGGACTTATAAGGTGGGGACAGGGCCCAGGGAGAGGAACACCGGGGAGCTGTTTTTT.

This chain links TRBV7-3 with TRBJ1-1; D not certain. The germline V gene has CDR1 SGHTA and CDR2 FQGTGA. The CDR3 contains 14 residues. V was pared by 1 base and J by 4 bases, with 10 bases between. CDR3 bases: TGTGCCAGCAGCTTAAAATCCGAGGGCACTGAAGCTTTCTTT. It specifies CASSLKSEGTEAFF.

V and J are TRBV1 and TRBJ2-3; TRBD2, the D gene given by the table, was not confirmed from the DNA. TRBV1 is annotated as a pseudogene. The CDR3 loop spans 17 amino acids. The CDR3 reads CTSTLSSGGANTDTQYF. CDR3 sequence (DNA): TGCACCAGCACCCTCTCTAGCGGGGGGGCCAACACAGATACGCAGTATTTT.

A single count supports this clone. The chain employs TRBV9 and TRBJ1-5, with unresolved D. The V end was cut by 0 bases, the J end by 5 bases, with 6 bases between. In germline, CDR1 is SGDLS, CDR2 YYNGEE. The CDR3 covers 13 residues. The CDR3 here is CASSVGSDQPQHF. The CDR3 region has the DNA TGTGCCAGCAGCGTAGGGAGTGATCAGCCCCAGCATTTT.